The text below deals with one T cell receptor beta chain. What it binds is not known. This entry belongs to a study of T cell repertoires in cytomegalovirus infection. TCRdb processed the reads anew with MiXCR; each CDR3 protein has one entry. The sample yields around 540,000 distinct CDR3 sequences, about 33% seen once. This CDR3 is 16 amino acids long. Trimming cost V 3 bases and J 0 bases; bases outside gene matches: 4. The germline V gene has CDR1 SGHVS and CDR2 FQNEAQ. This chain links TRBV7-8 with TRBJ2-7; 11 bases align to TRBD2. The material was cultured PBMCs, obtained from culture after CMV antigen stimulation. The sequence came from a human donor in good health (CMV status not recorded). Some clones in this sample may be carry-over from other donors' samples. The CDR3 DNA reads TGTGCCAGCAGCTTCCTAGCGGGAGGCCCCTCCTACGAGCAGTACTTC. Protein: CASSFLAGGPSYEQYF.